This entry features one T cell receptor (beta chain) sequence. Its specificity is not known. The sample is drawn from a study of cytomegalovirus exposure and HLA in healthy donors. Study results and caveats: Rates of TCR association differed by HLA locus in a later analysis, with DRB1 highest and HLA-C lowest.

Per germline, CDR1 LNHDA and CDR2 SQIVND (reference sequence). The length of the CDR3 is 14 residues. Trimming stripped 3 bases from V and 7 bases from J, with 15 bases between. The PCR had 60 Vbeta and 13 Jbeta primers. Profiled with immunoSEQ multiplex PCR; TCRdb holds only in-frame clones, not every one. The sample carries approximately 80,000 clones, around 80% recorded once. The source is a male donor in good health and CMV-seropositive. Sequenced material: PBMCs. This chain connects TRBV19 to TRBJ1-2; possibly TRBD1 for D (6 bases). CDR3 DNA sequence: TGTGCCAGTAGTATCGGGGGGCAATCGAGTGGCTACACCTTC. Protein: CASSIGGQSSGYTF.